This TCR beta chain was recovered during a study of T cells in Graves' hyperthyroidism and ophthalmopathy. The CDR3 regions of TCR beta were amplified from RNA transcripts. Primed by the HTBI set, a first-round RT-PCR was run on the TCR CDR3. Using its own MiXCR run on the multiplex PCR reads, TCRdb lists one record per CDR3 protein. The sample carries hundreds of thousands of distinct CDR3 sequences, 14% to 15% recorded once. The diagnostic basis comprised clinical symptoms, serum thyroxine and TRAb, thyroid ultrasound and orbital computed tomography. CDR3 length: 14 residues. V lost 4 bases and J 2 bases, leaving 10 bases between the germline ends. Germline loops: CDR1 SGHTA, CDR2 FQGNSA. This clonotype was detected ten times or more.

The source of this sequence is a man younger than 30 with Graves' ophthalmopathy. Source material: blood. V gene TRBV7-2 combines with J gene TRBJ2-3; the D gene could be TRBD1 or TRBD2 (5 bases each). The CDR3, as DNA: TGTGCCAGCAGCTCCTGGGGGTCCACAGATACGCAGTATTTT. Residues: CASSSWGSTDTQYF.